This TCR beta chain came from a study of early T cells in non-severe SARS-CoV-2 infection. Study in general: The chains were unpaired, and the sequenced material was bulk RNA from unsorted whole blood.

Individual cDNA molecules were tagged with unique molecular identifiers, the study reported. TCRdb ran MiXCR on the 5' RACE reads and lists one entry per CDR3 protein. The sample yields about 71,000 distinct CDR3 sequences, roughly 12% seen once. Trimming cost V 4 bases and J 1 base, with 11 bases left between them. Looked up from germline, CDR1 is SGHNT and CDR2 is YYREEE (reference sequence). CDR3 length equals 14 residues. The source material was whole blood, sampled at baseline. This chain joins TRBV5-4 and TRBJ1-1; unclear D gene. The sequence came from an adult who was a healthcare worker with PCR-confirmed SARS-CoV-2 infection or an uninfected control (not recorded which). In DNA form, the CDR3 reads TGTGCCAGCAGCAAACAAAACGAGAACACTGAAGCTTTCTTT. Amino acids: CASSKQNENTEAFF.